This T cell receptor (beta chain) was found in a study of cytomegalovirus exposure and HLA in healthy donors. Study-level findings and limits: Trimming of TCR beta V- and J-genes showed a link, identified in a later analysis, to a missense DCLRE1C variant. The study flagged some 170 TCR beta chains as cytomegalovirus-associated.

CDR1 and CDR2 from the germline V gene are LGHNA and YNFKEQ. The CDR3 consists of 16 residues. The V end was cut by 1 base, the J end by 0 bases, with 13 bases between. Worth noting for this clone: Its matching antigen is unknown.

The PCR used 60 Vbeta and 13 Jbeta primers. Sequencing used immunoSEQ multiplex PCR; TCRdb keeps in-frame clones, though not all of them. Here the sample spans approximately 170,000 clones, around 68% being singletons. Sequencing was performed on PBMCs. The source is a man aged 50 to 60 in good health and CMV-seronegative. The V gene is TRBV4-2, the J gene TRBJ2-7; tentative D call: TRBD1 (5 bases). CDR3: CASSQVDTTSSYEQYF. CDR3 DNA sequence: TGTGCCAGCAGCCAAGTGGACACCACAAGCTCCTACGAGCAGTACTTC.